This is a list of T cell receptor beta chains from one sample in a study of vaccination and CD4 T cells after COVID-19. TCRdb recomputed calls from the PCR reads with MiXCR, one row per CDR3 protein. The data contain around 15,000 distinct CDR3 sequences, more than 45% of them singletons. For these TCRs, the target antigens are not known. Sequences were obtained from CD4+ T cells from blood, cultured in vitro. All receptors derive from a human donor who had recovered from COVID-19. Each CDR3 is given with its conserved first and last residue. The D gene is left open where the match is weak. For some rows the clone size is stated as once, few or many, or as a class when expanded; others skip it.

j_call v_call d_call clone_size cdr3_nt cdr3_aa
TRBJ2-4 TRBV27 . few TGTGCCAGCATGGGTGACATTCAGTACTTC CASMGDIQYF
TRBJ1-6 TRBV6-2/TRBV6-3 . few TGTGCCAGCAGTGCAGGAGTCTCCTATAATTCACCCCTCCACTTT CASSAGVSYNSPLHF
TRBJ2-7 TRBV20-1 . . TGCAGTGCTAGAGACCTAACCTACGAGCAGTACTTC CSARDLTYEQYF
TRBJ2-5 TRBV27 . few TGTGCCAGCAGTTTCGGGGGTTCGTACCAAGAGACCCAGTACTTC CASSFGGSYQETQYF
TRBJ1-5 TRBV6-2/TRBV6-3 . few TGTGCCAGCAGTTACGCGGCTCCCCTGGGAAGCAATCAGCCCCAGCATTTT CASSYAAPLGSNQPQHF
TRBJ1-4 TRBV15 . few TGTGCCACCAGACTAGGTGGGGACACGAAACTGTTTTTT CATRLGGDTKLFF
TRBJ2-3 TRBV6-1 TRBD2 . TGTGCCAGCAGCGATAGCGGGCTCACAGATACGCAGTATTTT CASSDSGLTDTQYF
TRBJ2-5 TRBV6-1 . . TGTGCCAGCAGTGCCAGGGAACTACGAGAGACCCAGTACTTC CASSARELRETQYF
TRBJ2-2 TRBV6-5 TRBD1 few TGTGCCAGCAGTTACGTCGGGACAGTAATGAACACCGGGGAGCTGTTTTTT CASSYVGTVMNTGELFF
TRBJ2-6 TRBV7-3 . . TGTGCTAGCAGCTTATCGAGTGGGGCCAACGTCCTGACTTTC CASSLSSGANVLTF
TRBJ1-2 TRBV19 . . TGTGCCAGTAGTATAGTTCGGGGGTTGGAGTATGGCTACACCTTC CASSIVRGLEYGYTF
TRBJ1-2 TRBV29-1 . . TGCAGCGCTGACGGTGAAAACTATGGCTACACCTTC CSADGENYGYTF
TRBJ1-1 TRBV24-1 . . TGTGCCACCAGTGACTTAACGGGTGAAGCTTTCTTT CATSDLTGEAFF
TRBJ1-2 TRBV5-1 TRBD1 few TGCGCCAGCAGCTCCGGACAGGCGGTTAACTATGGCTACACCTTC CASSSGQAVNYGYTF
TRBJ2-7 TRBV5-4 . . TGTGCCAGCAGCTCGGGACTTTACTACGAGCAGTACTTC CASSSGLYYEQYF
TRBJ2-2 TRBV11-2 . . TGTGCCAGCAGCTTAGTAGCCGGGTCAGGGACCGGGGAGCTGTTTTTT CASSLVAGSGTGELFF
TRBJ2-7 TRBV24-1 . . TGTGCCACCAGTGACCAAAAGAGGTTGGCCTACGAGCAGTACTTC CATSDQKRLAYEQYF
TRBJ1-3 TRBV5-1 . . TGCGCCAGCAGCTTGGGTGCAGGGGAATATACCACCATATATTTT CASSLGAGEYTTIYF
TRBJ1-6 TRBV27 . few TGTGCCAGCAGGCAGACATTCTCTAATTCACCCCTCCACTTT CASRQTFSNSPLHF
TRBJ2-3 TRBV5-1 . . TGCGCCAGCAGCCTCAAGACACTTGGAATACAACCAGATACGCAGTATTTT CASSLKTLGIQPDTQYF
TRBJ1-6 TRBV20-1 . medium-sized TGCAGTGCTCCACAAGGCCAGGGAAGTTCACCCCTCCACTTT CSAPQGQGSSPLHF